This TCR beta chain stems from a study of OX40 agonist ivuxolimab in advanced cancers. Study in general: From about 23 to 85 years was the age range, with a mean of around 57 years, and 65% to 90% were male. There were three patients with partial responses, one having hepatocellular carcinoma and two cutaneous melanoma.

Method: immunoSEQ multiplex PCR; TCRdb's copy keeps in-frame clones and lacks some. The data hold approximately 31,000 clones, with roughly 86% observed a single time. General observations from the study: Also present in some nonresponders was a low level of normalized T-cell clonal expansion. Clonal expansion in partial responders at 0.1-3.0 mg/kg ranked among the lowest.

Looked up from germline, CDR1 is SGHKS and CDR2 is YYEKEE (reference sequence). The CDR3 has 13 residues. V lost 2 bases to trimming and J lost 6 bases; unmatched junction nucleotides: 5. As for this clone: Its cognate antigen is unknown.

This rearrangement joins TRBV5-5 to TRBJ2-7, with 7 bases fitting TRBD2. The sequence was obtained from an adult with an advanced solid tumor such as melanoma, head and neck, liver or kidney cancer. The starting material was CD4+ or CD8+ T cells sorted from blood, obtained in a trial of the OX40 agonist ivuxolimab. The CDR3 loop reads CASSLGGGSEQYF. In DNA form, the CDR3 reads TGTGCCAGCAGCTTAGGAGGCGGGAGCGAGCAGTACTTC.